This T cell receptor (beta chain) was documented in a study of blood T cell repertoires in COVID-19. Across the whole study: Samples came from the United States, Italy and Spain, spanning acute and convalescent COVID-19.

Germline lookup yields CDR1 SGHNT and CDR2 YYREEE (reference sequence). There are 14 residues in the CDR3. V lost 3 bases to trimming and J lost 4 bases, with 13 bases between them. Data came from immunoSEQ multiplex PCR; TCRdb stores just in-frame clones and leaves some out. The table has around 200,000 clones, over 75% seen once. The V call is TRBV5-4, the J call TRBJ1-1, with D possibly TRBD1 on 5 matching bases. This receptor was identified in a man over 45 with acute or convalescent COVID-19. Specimen: peripheral blood. CDR3 loop: CASSYFERGTEAFF. CDR3 coding DNA: TGTGCCAGCAGCTACTTCGAAAGGGGCACTGAAGCTTTCTTT.